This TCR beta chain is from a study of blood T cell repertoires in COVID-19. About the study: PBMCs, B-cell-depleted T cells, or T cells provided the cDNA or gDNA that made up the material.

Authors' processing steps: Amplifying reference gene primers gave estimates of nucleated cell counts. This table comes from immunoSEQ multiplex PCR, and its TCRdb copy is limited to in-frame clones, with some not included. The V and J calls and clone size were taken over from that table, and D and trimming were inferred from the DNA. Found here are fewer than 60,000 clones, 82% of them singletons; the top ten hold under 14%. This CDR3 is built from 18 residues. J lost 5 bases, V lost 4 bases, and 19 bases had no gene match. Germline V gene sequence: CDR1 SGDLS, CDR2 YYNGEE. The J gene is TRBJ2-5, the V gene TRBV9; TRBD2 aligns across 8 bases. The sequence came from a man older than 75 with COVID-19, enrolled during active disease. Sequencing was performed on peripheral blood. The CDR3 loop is CASSPGVYPAGEGETQYF. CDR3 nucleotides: TGTGCCAGCAGCCCCGGTGTTTATCCAGCGGGAGAGGGGGAGACCCAGTACTTC.